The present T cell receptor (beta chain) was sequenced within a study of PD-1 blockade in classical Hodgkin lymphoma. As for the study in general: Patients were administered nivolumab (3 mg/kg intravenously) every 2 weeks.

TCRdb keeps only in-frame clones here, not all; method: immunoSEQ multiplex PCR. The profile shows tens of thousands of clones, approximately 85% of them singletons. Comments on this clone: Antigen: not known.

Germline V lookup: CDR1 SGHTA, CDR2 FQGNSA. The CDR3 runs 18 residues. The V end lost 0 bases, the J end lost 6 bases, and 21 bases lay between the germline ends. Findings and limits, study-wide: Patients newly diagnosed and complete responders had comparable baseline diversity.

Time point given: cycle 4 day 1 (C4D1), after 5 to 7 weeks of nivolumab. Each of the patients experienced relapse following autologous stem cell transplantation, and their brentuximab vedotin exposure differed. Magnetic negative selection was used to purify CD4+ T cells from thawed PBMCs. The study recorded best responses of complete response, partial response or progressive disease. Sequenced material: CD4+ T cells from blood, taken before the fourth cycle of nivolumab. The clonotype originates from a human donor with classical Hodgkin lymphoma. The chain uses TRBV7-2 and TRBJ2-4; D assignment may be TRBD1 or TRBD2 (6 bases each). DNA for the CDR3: TGTGCCAGCAGCTTAGCTGGGGGGTATGGGCAGGGGAGAAACATTCAGTACTTC. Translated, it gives CASSLAGGYGQGRNIQYF.